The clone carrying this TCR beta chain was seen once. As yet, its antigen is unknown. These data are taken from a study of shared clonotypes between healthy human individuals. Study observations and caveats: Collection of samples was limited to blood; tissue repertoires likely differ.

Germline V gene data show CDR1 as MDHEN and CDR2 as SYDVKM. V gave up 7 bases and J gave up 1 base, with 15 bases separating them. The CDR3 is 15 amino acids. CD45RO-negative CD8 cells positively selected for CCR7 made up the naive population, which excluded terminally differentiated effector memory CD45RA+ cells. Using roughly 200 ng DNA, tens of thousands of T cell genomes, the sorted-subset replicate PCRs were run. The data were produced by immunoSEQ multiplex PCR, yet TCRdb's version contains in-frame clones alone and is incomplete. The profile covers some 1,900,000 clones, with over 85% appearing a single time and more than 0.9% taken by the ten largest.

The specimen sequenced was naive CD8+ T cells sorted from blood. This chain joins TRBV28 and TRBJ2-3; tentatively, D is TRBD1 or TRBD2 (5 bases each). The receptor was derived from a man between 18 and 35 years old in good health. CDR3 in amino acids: CASNEGRIRTDTQYF. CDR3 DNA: TGTGCCAGCAATGAGGGGCGGATTCGCACAGATACGCAGTATTTT.